One sample yielded the 26 T cell receptor beta chains listed below, sequenced in a study of shared clonotypes between healthy human individuals (dated by TCRdb to between 2020 and 2021). The library was produced with the immunoSEQ multiplex PCR assay. Not all clones reach the TCRdb copy of this immuneACCESS table, which keeps in-frame sequences only. Checked studies attribute under half of the gap to unresolved V genes and leave the rest unexplained. This sample lists roughly 86,000 clones; approximately 63% were detected once. The ten top clones hold around half of the sample. Sequencing was carried out using memory CD8+ T cells sorted from blood. The meaning of the sample's cell subset or site label: CD45RO+ cells pooled with CCR7-negative TemRA cells. These receptor sequences come from a man aged 25-45 years in good health.

The chain recombines TRBV19 with TRBJ1-5; D unresolved. CDR1 is LNHDA, CDR2 SQIVND, per germline (reference sequence). The V gene lost 3 bases and the J gene lost 4 bases, with 16 bases spanning the gap. The length of the CDR3 is 16 residues. DNA of the CDR3: TGTGCCAGTAGTATCTCAGCGGGAGGCGGGAATCAGCCCCAGCATTTT. Amino acids: CASSISAGGGNQPQHF.

A single count supports this clone. V usage is TRBV7-3 and J usage is TRBJ2-3, with TRBD2 matching 7 bases. Per germline, CDR1 SGHTA and CDR2 FQGTGA. The junction had 3 bases not matched to a gene; V was cut back by 2 bases and J by 4 bases. The CDR3 consists of 14 residues. The CDR3 DNA follows: TGTGCCAGCAGCTTAGGGGGAGGGCCAGATACGCAGTATTTT. This sequence encodes CASSLGGGPDTQYF. Supplemented by reference TRBV7-3 and TRBJ2-3, the full variable domain reads GAGVSQTPSNKVTEKGKYVELRCDPISGHTALYWYRQSLGQGPEFLIYFQGTGAADDSGLPNDRFFAVRPEGSVSTLKIQRTERGDSAVYLCASSLGGGPDTQYFGPGTRLTVL.

The rearrangement links TRBV2 to TRBJ2-2; D unresolved. The V gene's germline CDR1 is SNHLY and CDR2 FYNNEI. This CDR3 comprises 15 residues. V was shortened by 0 bases and J by 5 bases, with 10 bases between the two germline ends. As DNA, the CDR3 is TGTGCCAGCAGTGAAGCGAGGCCATCGACCGGGGAGCTGTTTTTT. As protein: CASSEARPSTGELFF.

The V call is TRBV19, the J call TRBJ1-5; TRBD1 matches at 10 bases. Germline V lookup: CDR1 LNHDA, CDR2 SQIVND (reference sequence). The CDR3 length is 16 residues. V lost 0 bases and J lost 5; bases outside the gene matches: 4. CDR3 DNA: TGTGCCAGTAGTATAGACGGACAGGGGGGGTATCAGCCCCAGCATTTT. It yields the protein CASSIDGQGGYQPQHF.

The chain uses TRBV7-2 and TRBJ2-7; D possibly uses TRBD1 or TRBD2 (5 bases each). CDR1 is SGHTA, CDR2 FQGNSA, per germline. The CDR3 is 16 residues long. V gave up 4 bases and J gave up 0 bases, with 16 bases separating them. CDR3 nucleotides: TGTGCCAGCAGCTCTTTCCCTACGGGGACCTCCTACGAGCAGTACTTC. Translation gives CASSSFPTGTSYEQYF.

This clone was seen just once. The chain links TRBV5-8 to TRBJ1-1; D is uncertain. CDR3 length: 12 amino acids. Between the trimmed V and J ends, which lost 1 base and 5 bases, there was a span of 6 bases. Germline V lookup: CDR1 SGHTS, CDR2 YDEGEE. CDR3 in DNA: TGTGCCAGCAGCTTGTCGCGAACTGAAGCTTTCTTT. As protein: CASSLSRTEAFF.

The genes are TRBV28 and TRBJ2-7; D gene ambiguous. Germline lookup yields CDR1 MDHEN and CDR2 SYDVKM. This CDR3 is 13 amino acids long. Between the trimmed V and J ends, which lost 3 bases and 0 bases, there was a span of 6 bases. CDR3 in DNA: TGTGCCAGCAGTTTTCACAGCTCCTACGAGCAGTACTTC. Its protein is CASSFHSSYEQYF.

The V call is TRBV6-1, the J call TRBJ2-7, with no clear D. CDR3 length: 13 amino acids. V was trimmed by 5 bases and J by 3 bases, leaving 11 bases between them. CDR1 is MNHNS and CDR2 is SASEGT in the germline V gene. The CDR3 region is CASSLLEVYEQYF. The CDR3 region has the DNA TGTGCCAGCAGTCTACTTGAGGTCTACGAGCAGTACTTC.

The chain has TRBV7-9 and TRBJ2-1, with D perhaps being TRBD1 or TRBD2 (5 bases each). This CDR3 has 16 residues. Germline CDR1 SEHNR, CDR2 FQNEAQ (reference sequence). V was clipped by 4 bases and J by 4 bases, with 17 bases between them. The CDR3 coding sequence is TGTGCCAGCAGCTCCGTAGTGAGGGGTCGATACAATGAGCAGTTCTTC. It codes for CASSSVVRGRYNEQFF.

This rearrangement joins TRBV5-4 to TRBJ2-7, with TRBD2 matching over 10 bases. Germline CDR1 and CDR2: SGHNT and YYREEE (reference sequence). The CDR3 has 15 residues. Trimming took 2 bases from V and 3 from J; bases not matched to a gene: 5. The CDR3 spells CASSFVAGGFYEQYF. The CDR3 DNA reads as TGTGCCAGCAGCTTTGTAGCGGGAGGCTTCTACGAGCAGTACTTC.

The chain is built from TRBV28 and TRBJ2-7; 7 bases align to TRBD1. The V and J ends lost 2 bases and 1 base, in that order; junction bases with no gene match: 8. CDR3 length equals 16 residues. Germline V gene data show CDR1 as MDHEN and CDR2 as SYDVKM. This CDR3 is CASSLRRTGSSYEQYF. CDR3 nucleotide sequence: TGTGCCAGCAGTTTACGTCGGACAGGCAGTTCCTACGAGCAGTACTTC.

V is TRBV29-1 and J is TRBJ2-1; 7 bases match TRBD2. Germline-derived CDR1 and CDR2 are SQVTM and ANQGSEA. CDR3 size: 14 residues. The ends lost 4 bases at V and 5 bases at J; junction bases unmatched: 8. The CDR3 spells CSVVLAGDHNEQFF. Here the CDR3 DNA reads TGCAGCGTTGTTCTCGCGGGAGATCACAATGAGCAGTTCTTC.

In its sample, this clone was seen a few times. The genes are TRBV4-1 and TRBJ2-1, with 14 bases aligning to TRBD2. Germline CDR1 is MGHRA and CDR2 is YSYEKL. The CDR3 has 15 amino acids. V lost 1 base to trimming and J lost 9 bases; unmatched junction nucleotides: 2. The DNA for the CDR3 is TGCGCCAGCAGCCAAGGGACTAGCGGGAGGTCTGAGCAGTTCTTC. Its protein product is CASSQGTSGRSEQFF.

J is TRBJ2-5 and V is TRBV28; 11 bases are shared with TRBD1. The V segment lost 6 bases and the J segment 2 bases; nucleotides outside the gene matches: 5. CDR1 MDHEN and CDR2 SYDVKM come from the germline V gene. The CDR3 runs 15 residues. In DNA form, the CDR3 reads TGTGCCAGCAGCCCGGGACAGGGGGTGCAAGAGACCCAGTACTTC. Amino acids: CASSPGQGVQETQYF.

Only one count was recorded for this clone. Other DNA sequences within the sample encode an identical CDR3. The chain combines TRBV5-6 with TRBJ2-1, with 10 bases identical to TRBD2. CDR1 is SGHDT and CDR2 is YYEEEE in the germline V gene. This CDR3 is 15 amino acids long. The junction had 6 bases not matched to a gene; V was cut back by 2 bases and J by 7 bases. The CDR3 protein is CASSLVAGGRNEQFF. CDR3 DNA sequence: TGTGCCAGCAGCTTAGTAGCGGGAGGACGGAATGAGCAGTTCTTC.

This clone has only a few counts. The chain couples TRBV25-1 to TRBJ1-3; D ambiguous. CDR1 and CDR2 (germline): MGHDK, SYGVNS. Trimming took off 3 bases at V and 3 bases at J, with 3 bases between the two ends. This CDR3 comprises 12 residues. DNA for the CDR3: TGTGCCAGCAGTGACCATGGAAACACCATATATTTT. This sequence encodes CASSDHGNTIYF.

Turning to this clone: Other DNA sequences from this sample encode an identical CDR3 as well. This chain joins TRBV9 and TRBJ2-7, with D perhaps matching TRBD2 (6 bases). The CDR3 is 12 amino acids. Looked up from germline, CDR1 is SGDLS and CDR2 is YYNGEE. V gave up 4 bases and J gave up 5 bases, with 10 bases separating them. The CDR3 DNA sequence: TGTGCCAGCAGCCCAGGCGGGGACGAGCAGTACTTC. Residues: CASSPGGDEQYF.

This clone was recorded a few times. This sequence joins TRBV29-1 and TRBJ2-7, with D maybe TRBD1 (5 bases). The CDR3 covers 13 residues. Trimming left V 3 bases short and J 0 bases short, with 9 bases between. CDR1 and CDR2 from the germline V gene are SQVTM and ANQGSEA. The CDR3 DNA reads TGCAGCGTTGAGTCAGGGAACTCCTACGAGCAGTACTTC. Protein: CSVESGNSYEQYF.

In this sample, this clone is large. The chain has TRBV25-1 and TRBJ1-1; D remains unclear. Germline CDR1 and CDR2: MGHDK and SYGVNS. V lost 8 bases and J 1 base, leaving 11 bases between the germline ends. This CDR3 has 13 residues. The CDR3 spells CASRPPKNTEAFF. CDR3 sequence (DNA): TGTGCCAGCCGCCCCCCCAAGAACACTGAAGCTTTCTTT.

This clone has a handful of counts. V usage is TRBV27 and J usage is TRBJ2-7, with D possibly matching TRBD1 (5 bases). The CDR3 spans 15 residues. Between the trimmed V and J ends, which lost 1 base and 4 bases, there was a span of 14 bases. The germline gives CDR1 MNHEY, CDR2 SMNVEV (reference sequence). CDR3 in amino acids: CASSLYSDSRYEQYF. The CDR3 coding sequence is TGTGCCAGCAGTTTATATTCCGACAGTCGGTACGAGCAGTACTTC.

This clone appeared once. The chain uses TRBV19 and TRBJ2-5; 10 nucleotides align to TRBD2. Trimming took 5 bases from V and 0 from J; bases not matched to a gene: 6. Germline lookup yields CDR1 LNHDA and CDR2 SQIVND (reference sequence). There are 16 residues in the CDR3. CDR3 DNA sequence: TGTGCCAGTAGTTCGGGACTAGCGAGGTACCAAGAGACCCAGTACTTC. It codes for CASSSGLARYQETQYF.

V gene TRBV7-9 combines with J gene TRBJ2-7; D is undetermined. The CDR3 contains 16 residues. With 5 bases removed from V and 1 base from J, the gap between germline ends came to 18 bases. Germline V CDR1 and CDR2: SEHNR, FQNEAQ (reference sequence). DNA of the CDR3: TGTGCCAGCAGCCAAGATTTCACTGATCCTTCCTACGAGCAGTACTTC. Residues: CASSQDFTDPSYEQYF.

This rearrangement joins TRBV4-1 to TRBJ2-1; 7 bases fit TRBD2. The CDR3 runs 15 residues. With 3 bases clipped from V and 7 bases from J, the junction kept 9 bases outside the gene matches. Germline V gene sequence: CDR1 MGHRA, CDR2 YSYEKL. The CDR3 spells CASSQNLAVRNEQFF. CDR3 nucleotide sequence: TGCGCCAGCAGCCAGAATCTAGCGGTCAGAAATGAGCAGTTCTTC.

This rearrangement joins TRBV28 to TRBJ1-2; D is possibly TRBD1 (5 bases). The CDR3 totals 14 residues. Trimming left V 3 bases short and J 8 bases short, with 16 bases between. Germline-derived CDR1 and CDR2 are MDHEN and SYDVKM. The CDR3 is CASSFGGAWGGYTF. Here the CDR3 DNA reads TGTGCCAGCAGTTTTGGTGGGGCCTGGGGCGGCTACACCTTC.

The chain carries TRBV6-1 and TRBJ2-2, with D unresolved. V lost 2 bases and J lost 3, with 7 bases in between. The CDR3 length is 14 residues. The germline gives CDR1 MNHNS, CDR2 SASEGT. The CDR3 bases are TGTGCCAGCAGTGAATCTCCGGACACCGGGGAGCTGTTTTTT. It codes for CASSESPDTGELFF.

The genes are TRBV6-5 and TRBJ2-1, with 8 positions matching TRBD2. Germline V gives CDR1 MNHEY, CDR2 SVGAGI. J gave up 2 bases and V 5 bases, and 2 bases lay outside the gene matches. The CDR3 contains 14 residues. This chain's CDR3 is CASSRREAYNEQFF. The DNA of the CDR3 is TGTGCCAGCAGTCGGCGGGAGGCCTACAATGAGCAGTTCTTC.